These 6 T cell receptor beta chains share one sample of origin, sequenced in a study of T-cell reconstitution after alpha-beta-depleted transplantation in children. For TCRbeta, the library was prepared with unique molecular identifiers. From the PCR reads, TCRdb called clonotypes with MiXCR, one entry per CDR3 protein. The sample has some 550,000 distinct CDR3 sequences, 15% to 20% seen once. The sample was PBMCs from the stem cell graft donor, taken from the stem cell graft. The receptors were sampled from a human donor who donated a stem cell graft to a child with acute lymphoblastic leukemia.

The rearrangement joins TRBV7-9 to TRBJ2-1; D could derive from TRBD1 or TRBD2 (5 bases each). V was trimmed by 6 bases and J by 0 bases, leaving 15 bases between them. CDR1 is SEHNR and CDR2 is FQNEAQ in the germline V gene (reference sequence). CDR3 length equals 16 residues. CDR3 amino acids: CASRAGTLSSYNEQFF. CDR3 DNA sequence: TGTGCCAGCAGAGCAGGGACCTTATCCTCCTACAATGAGCAGTTCTTC.

V gene TRBV12-3 or TRBV12-4 combines with J gene TRBJ2-2; D may be TRBD2 (6 bases). V was trimmed by 6 bases and J by 5 bases, leaving 16 bases between them. The CDR3 totals 15 residues. The CDR3 bases are TGTGCCAGCAGGTCCTCGGGCGCGGGGACCGGGGAGCTGTTTTTT. Translating it yields CASRSSGAGTGELFF.

The J gene is TRBJ1-1, the V gene TRBV7-8; D gene unclear. With 5 bases removed from V and 0 bases from J, the gap between germline ends came to 13 bases. This CDR3 has 15 residues. Germline-derived CDR1 and CDR2 are SGHVS and FQNEAQ. CDR3 sequence (DNA): TGTGCCAGCAGCGCCGAGGACGGAATGAACACTGAAGCTTTCTTT. Its protein is CASSAEDGMNTEAFF.

This clonotype has only a few counts. This chain joins TRBV5-6 and TRBJ2-7, with 7 bases matching TRBD2. Germline trimming cut 0 bases from V and 4 bases from J; bases unmatched to any gene: 13. This CDR3 is 17 amino acids long. CDR1 SGHDT and CDR2 YYEEEE come from the germline V gene. The CDR3, as DNA: TGTGCCAGCAGCTTGGGACGGGAGCGGGACTTTCAATACGAGCAGTACTTC. Encoded protein: CASSLGRERDFQYEQYF.

The chain combines TRBV12-3 or TRBV12-4 with TRBJ2-3, with 12 positions matching TRBD2. Trimming took 7 bases from V and 0 from J; bases not matched to a gene: 8. The CDR3 runs to 17 residues. The CDR3 region is CASIDGLAGISTDTQYF. Here the CDR3 DNA reads TGTGCCAGCATTGATGGACTAGCGGGAATCAGCACAGATACGCAGTATTTT.

The chain couples TRBV18 to TRBJ2-1, with TRBD2 as a possible D gene (6 bases). From germline, CDR1 is KGHSH and CDR2 LQKENI. CDR3 length: 12 amino acids. V was trimmed by 2 bases and J by 12 bases, leaving 11 bases between them. The CDR3 bases are TGTGCCAGCTCACCAACCCGGGACTCGCAGTTCTTC. Its translation is CASSPTRDSQFF. Based on the CDR3 plus reference TRBV18 and TRBJ2-1, the full variable domain is NAGVMQNPRHLVRRRGQEARLRCSPMKGHSHVYWYRQLPEEGLKFMVYLQKENIIDESGMPKERFSAEFPKEGPSILRIQQVVRGDSAAYFCASSPTRDSQFFGPGTRLTVL.